This passage covers 27 T cell receptor beta chains from one sample sequenced in a study of blood T cell repertoires in COVID-19. Clones were sequenced by immunoSEQ multiplex PCR, and TCRdb holds only the in-frame ones, with some missing. The sample has about 250,000 clones; 80% to 85% are singletons. Specimen: peripheral blood. The receptors stem from a person aged 70 to 85 with COVID-19, enrolled during active disease.

The V call is TRBV2, the J call TRBJ2-1, with 10 nucleotides matching TRBD2. The V gene end was trimmed by 3 bases and the J gene end by 4 bases; junction bases not matched to a gene: 3. Germline V lookup: CDR1 SNHLY, CDR2 FYNNEI. The CDR3 loop spans 15 amino acids. CDR3 nucleotide sequence: TGTGCCAGCAGTGACCCACTAGCGGGATACAATGAGCAGTTCTTC. Amino acid sequence: CASSDPLAGYNEQFF. Using reference TRBV2 and TRBJ2-1 for the parts outside the CDR3, the full variable domain is EPEVTQTPSHQVTQMGQEVILRCVPISNHLYFYWYRQILGQKVEFLVSFYNNEISEKSEIFDDQFSVERPDGSNFTLKIRSTKLEDSAMYFCASSDPLAGYNEQFFGPGTRLTVL.

The chain links TRBV28 to TRBJ2-7; 8 bases fit TRBD1. CDR3 length: 16 residues. V dropped 7 bases and J dropped 1; count of bases not matched to a gene: 12. Germline loops: CDR1 MDHEN, CDR2 SYDVKM. The CDR3 reads CASTNPRQGRSYEQYF. CDR3 coding DNA: TGTGCCAGCACAAACCCTCGACAGGGGAGGTCCTACGAGCAGTACTTC.

The genes are TRBV6-2 or TRBV6-3 and TRBJ1-5; 7 bases are shared with TRBD1. The CDR3 has 17 residues. Losses at the gene ends were 3 bases for V and 1 base for J; bases not matched to a gene: 9. CDR1 is MNHEY, CDR2 SVGEGT, per germline. CDR3 sequence (DNA): TGTGCCAGCAGTTATACTTTTGGGGGACAGAGCAATCAGCCCCAGCATTTT. Translating it yields CASSYTFGGQSNQPQHF.

This clone has a handful of counts. The chain links TRBV3-1 (or the pseudogene TRBV3-2) to TRBJ2-7; a weak D match, TRBD1 (5 bases). Per germline, CDR1 LGHDT and CDR2 YNNKEL (reference sequence). The CDR3 has 12 amino acids. V was pared by 9 bases and J by 6 bases, with 15 bases between. CDR3 amino acids: CARGGRACEQYF. CDR3 nucleotides: TGTGCCAGAGGCGGCAGGGCGTGCGAGCAGTACTTC.

The V and J genes are TRBV28 and TRBJ1-1, with a possible D match to TRBD1 (6 bases). Germline values: CDR1 MDHEN, CDR2 SYDVKM. Between the trimmed V and J ends, which lost 8 bases and 5 bases, there was a span of 15 bases. The CDR3 spans 13 residues. The CDR3 DNA sequence: TGTGCCAGCTGGGGGGGGCTAGGAACTGAAGCTTTCTTT. It specifies CASWGGLGTEAFF.

This chain connects TRBV7-3 to TRBJ2-1; TRBD1 matches at 7 bases. Looked up from germline, CDR1 is SGHTA and CDR2 is FQGTGA. This CDR3 contains 15 residues. Losses at the gene ends were 6 bases for V and 4 bases for J; bases not matched to a gene: 9. Here the CDR3 reads CASSSAWTGYNEQFF. In DNA form, the CDR3 reads TGTGCCAGCAGTTCCGCTTGGACAGGTTACAATGAGCAGTTCTTC.

The V call is TRBV30, the J call TRBJ1-5, with TRBD1 matching over 8 bases. V gave up 2 bases and J gave up 4 bases; unmatched junction bases: 1. CDR3 size: 13 residues. Germline values: CDR1 GTSNPN, CDR2 SVGIG (reference sequence). The CDR3 loop reads CAWSRQGNQPQHF. In DNA, the CDR3 is TGTGCCTGGAGTAGACAGGGGAATCAGCCCCAGCATTTT.

The CDR3 loop is CASYSGLPNSPLHF. In DNA form, the CDR3 reads TGTGCCAGCTATTCAGGGTTGCCGAATTCACCCCTCCACTTT. The J gene is TRBJ1-6, the V gene TRBV6-5, with D tentatively TRBD1 (5 bases). The ends were cut back, 8 bases at V and 7 bases at J, with 15 bases in the middle. The CDR3 is 14 residues long. Germline CDR1 reads MNHEY; CDR2 reads SVGAGI.

This chain joins TRBV29-1 and TRBJ2-3, with 12 nucleotides matching TRBD1. Trimming removed 6 bases from V and 3 bases from J; junction bases left unmatched: 10. Germline assignment: CDR1 SQVTM and CDR2 ANQGSEA. There are 16 residues in the CDR3. CDR3 sequence (DNA): TGCAGCGTGCAATCCGGGGACAGGGGGCGGACAGATACGCAGTATTTT. This codes for CSVQSGDRGRTDTQYF.

The chain is built from TRBV6-2 or TRBV6-3 and TRBJ2-3; D remains unclear. The CDR3 extends over 16 amino acids. V was trimmed by 2 bases and J by 12 bases, leaving 24 bases between them. CDR1 and CDR2 from the germline V gene are MNHEY and SVGEGT. In DNA, the CDR3 is TGTGCCAGCAGTTACCAGGCCACACAGATTCTGATGACACAGTATTTT. Translating gives CASSYQATQILMTQYF.

The chain has TRBV5-1 and TRBJ1-1; 9 nucleotides line up with TRBD1. Losses at the gene ends were 4 bases for V and 5 bases for J; bases not matched to a gene: 9. The CDR3 loop spans 15 amino acids. Germline V gene lookup returns CDR1 SGHRS and CDR2 YFSETQ. The CDR3 DNA sequence: TGCGCCAGCAGCCCTAAATTAGGGACAGGGACTGAAGCTTTCTTT. Encoded protein: CASSPKLGTGTEAFF.

The V call is TRBV5-6, the J call TRBJ2-7; TRBD1 matches at 7 bases. The CDR3 is 13 amino acids. Losses at the gene ends were 4 bases for V and 6 bases for J; bases not matched to a gene: 7. Germline CDR1 reads SGHDT; CDR2 reads YYEEEE. In nucleotides, the CDR3 is TGTGCCAGCAGCAGAAACAGGGGCGGCGAGCAGTACTTC. This translates into CASSRNRGGEQYF.

V usage is TRBV5-1 and J usage is TRBJ2-2, with 9 nucleotides matching TRBD2. The J segment lost 0 bases and the V segment lost 4 bases, leaving 7 bases of the junction unmatched. Germline CDR1 SGHRS, CDR2 YFSETQ. The length of the CDR3 is 17 residues. In nucleotides, the CDR3 is TGCGCCAGCAGCCCCCTGACTAGCGGACCGAACACCGGGGAGCTGTTTTTT. Encoded protein: CASSPLTSGPNTGELFF.

CDR3 sequence: CASTREGSEAFF. CDR3 nucleotide sequence: TGTGCCAGCACCAGGGAGGGCTCCGAAGCTTTCTTT. The chain combines TRBV2 with TRBJ1-1; tentative D call: TRBD1 (5 bases). There are 12 residues in the CDR3. Trimming cost V 7 bases and J 8 bases, with 14 bases left between them. Germline loops: CDR1 SNHLY, CDR2 FYNNEI. The full variable domain, in which reference TRBV2 and TRBJ1-1 provide the parts outside the CDR3, is EPEVTQTPSHQVTQMGQEVILRCVPISNHLYFYWYRQILGQKVEFLVSFYNNEISEKSEIFDDQFSVERPDGSNFTLKIRSTKLEDSAMYFCASTREGSEAFFGQGTRLTVV.

This clone has just one count. The chain combines TRBV6-5 with TRBJ2-2; TRBD2 agrees at 10 bases. The CDR3 is 13 residues long. The V segment lost 6 bases and the J segment 9 bases; nucleotides outside the gene matches: 4. Germline V gene data show CDR1 as MNHEY and CDR2 as SVGAGI. The CDR3 DNA reads as TGTGCCAGCAGCGTGACTAGCGGGTGGGAGCTGTTTTTT. Translating it yields CASSVTSGWELFF.

The chain has TRBV10-3 and TRBJ1-1; no firm D call. The CDR3 is 14 amino acids. The V end was cut by 3 bases, the J end by 1 base, with 9 bases between. Per germline, CDR1 ENHRY and CDR2 SYGVKD. CDR3 bases: TGTGCCATCAGTGAAGGCAGGTCGAACACTGAAGCTTTCTTT. This gives the protein CAISEGRSNTEAFF.

The chain recombines TRBV4-2 with TRBJ2-3; possible D gene TRBD1, 5 bases. Per germline, CDR1 LGHNA and CDR2 YNFKEQ. The CDR3 spans 14 residues. The V end lost 0 bases, the J end lost 5 bases, and 9 bases lay between the germline ends. The CDR3 spells CASSQDRAGDTQYF. In DNA, the CDR3 is TGTGCCAGCAGCCAAGACAGGGCAGGAGATACGCAGTATTTT.

The chain has TRBV20-1 and TRBJ2-5; 8 positions match TRBD2. V shed 3 bases, J shed 5 bases, and the junction held 14 bases outside the gene matches. This CDR3 contains 16 residues. CDR1 is DFQATT and CDR2 is SNEGSKA in the germline V gene (reference sequence). The CDR3 reads CSASGSSGGLGETQYF. The CDR3 DNA sequence: TGCAGTGCTAGTGGATCCAGCGGGGGACTAGGGGAGACCCAGTACTTC.

This clone was seen a few times. The CDR3 is CASSADIYEQYF. CDR3 coding DNA: TGTGCCAGCAGTGCTGACATCTACGAGCAGTACTTC. The chain carries TRBV12-3 or TRBV12-4 and TRBJ2-7; D not certain. The length of the CDR3 is 12 residues. V was trimmed by 5 bases and J by 3 bases, leaving 8 bases between them.

This sequence joins TRBV3-1 (or the pseudogene TRBV3-2) and TRBJ2-7, with a weak D call TRBD2 (6 bases). V lost 5 bases to trimming and J lost 2 bases, with 16 bases between them. The CDR3 loop spans 15 amino acids. Per the germline V gene, CDR1 is LGHDT and CDR2 is YNNKEL (reference sequence). DNA of the CDR3: TGTGCCAGCAGCGAGTCGGGAGCCACGGCCTACGAGCAGTACTTC. Its translation: CASSESGATAYEQYF.

The rearrangement links TRBV28 to TRBJ1-1; 10 nucleotides line up with TRBD1. The CDR3 covers 17 residues. From germline, CDR1 is MDHEN and CDR2 SYDVKM. J gave up 0 bases and V 2 bases, and 6 bases lay outside the gene matches. CDR3 in amino acids: CASSLRTGGILNTEAFF. The CDR3 bases are TGTGCCAGCAGTTTAAGGACAGGGGGGATCTTGAACACTGAAGCTTTCTTT.

The CDR3 DNA reads as TGTGCCTGGAGTCCCCGAAGTGGGTCGCGGACTGAAGCTTTCTTT. Its translation is CAWSPRSGSRTEAFF. J is TRBJ1-1 and V is TRBV30; D is unclear. This CDR3 has 15 residues. CDR1 GTSNPN and CDR2 SVGIG come from the germline V gene (reference sequence). The V end lost 2 bases, the J end lost 5 bases, and 18 bases lay between the germline ends.

The J gene is TRBJ2-2, the V gene TRBV4-2, with a possible D match to TRBD2 (5 bases). The germline V gene encodes CDR1 LGHNA and CDR2 YNFKEQ. The CDR3 length is 17 residues. With 1 base removed from V and 0 bases from J, the gap between germline ends came to 12 bases. CDR3 sequence: CASSQVRGPSNTGELFF. The CDR3 DNA reads as TGTGCCAGCAGCCAAGTTCGCGGGCCCTCGAACACCGGGGAGCTGTTTTTT.

The chain is built from TRBV28 and TRBJ2-1, with 9 bases fitting TRBD2. The ends lost 9 bases at V and 2 bases at J; junction bases unmatched: 5. Looked up from germline, CDR1 is MDHEN and CDR2 is SYDVKM. The CDR3 consists of 14 residues. CDR3 nucleotides: TGTGCCAGTTTGACTAGCGGTGCCTACAATGAGCAGTTCTTC. It encodes CASLTSGAYNEQFF.

This sequence joins TRBV24-1 and TRBJ2-5; D may be TRBD1 (6 bases). Trimming left V 7 bases short and J 5 bases short, with 16 bases between. This CDR3 spans 14 amino acids. Germline CDR1 reads KGHDR; CDR2 reads SFDVKD. CDR3 region: CATSQQGDLETQYF. Here the CDR3 DNA reads TGTGCCACCAGCCAACAGGGTGATCTTGAGACCCAGTACTTC.

The gene calls are TRBV7-2 and TRBJ2-5; D is possibly TRBD2 (6 bases). CDR1 is SGHTA and CDR2 is FQGNSA in the germline V gene. This CDR3 has 15 amino acids. V lost 6 bases to trimming and J lost 1 base, with 15 bases between them. CDR3 loop: CASRLTSQGQETQYF. As DNA, the CDR3 is TGTGCCAGCAGGCTAACTAGCCAGGGCCAAGAGACCCAGTACTTC.

The chain is built from TRBV4-1 and TRBJ2-4, with D perhaps TRBD1 (5 bases). V was shortened by 1 base and J by 0 bases, with 10 bases between the two germline ends. The V gene's germline CDR1 is MGHRA and CDR2 YSYEKL. CDR3 length: 16 amino acids. The CDR3 sequence: CASSQGTPLAKNIQYF. The DNA for the CDR3 is TGCGCCAGCAGCCAAGGGACACCACTAGCCAAAAACATTCAGTACTTC.